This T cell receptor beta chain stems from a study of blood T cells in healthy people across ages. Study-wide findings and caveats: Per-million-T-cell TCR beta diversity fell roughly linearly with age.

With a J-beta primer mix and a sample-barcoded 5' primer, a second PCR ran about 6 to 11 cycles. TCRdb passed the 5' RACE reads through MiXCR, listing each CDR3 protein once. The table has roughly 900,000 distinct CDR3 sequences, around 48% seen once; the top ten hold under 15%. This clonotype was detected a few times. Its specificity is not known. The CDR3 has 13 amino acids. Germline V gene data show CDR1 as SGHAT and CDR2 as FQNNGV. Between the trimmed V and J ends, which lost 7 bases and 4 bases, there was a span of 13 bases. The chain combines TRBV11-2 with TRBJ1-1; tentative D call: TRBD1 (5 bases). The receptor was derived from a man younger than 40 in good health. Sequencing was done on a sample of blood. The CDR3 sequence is CASTFGGGTEAFF. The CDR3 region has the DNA TGTGCCAGCACCTTTGGGGGAGGCACTGAAGCTTTCTTT.